Detailed here is one T cell receptor (beta chain). When replicate PCRs were run on sorted subsets, they used roughly 0.2 ug DNA, tens of thousands of T cell genomes. Generated by immunoSEQ multiplex PCR, the TCRdb table keeps only in-frame clones and is missing some. The table shows around 2.1 million clones, with almost 96% occurring only once. The data are from a study of shared clonotypes between healthy human individuals. Between the trimmed V and J ends, which lost 2 bases and 3 bases, there was a span of 11 bases. Germline-derived CDR1 and CDR2 are MNHEY and SVGAGI. CDR3 length equals 14 residues.

The sample consisted of naive CD4+ T cells sorted from blood. The subset: CD45RA+ positively selected. The chain combines TRBV6-5 with TRBJ2-7, with D unresolved. The sequence was obtained from a man aged 18-30 years in good health. CDR3 in amino acids: CASSYRAGSYEQYF. CDR3 bases: TGTGCCAGCAGTTACCGAGCAGGTAGCTACGAGCAGTACTTC.